The 15 T cell receptor beta chains given below trace back to one sample, sequenced in a study of blood T cell repertoires in COVID-19. The protocol was immunoSEQ multiplex PCR, while the TCRdb copy is restricted to in-frame clones and leaves out a portion. The data show 200,000 to 250,000 clones, 80% to 90% seen once. The sample comprised peripheral blood. These receptors were obtained from a woman aged 40-49 years who had recovered from COVID-19.

This clone has ten or more counts. The rearrangement joins TRBV5-1 to TRBJ2-7; 8 bases line up with TRBD1. The CDR3 has 15 amino acids. Trimming removed 4 bases from V and 2 bases from J; junction bases left unmatched: 8. CDR1 and CDR2 from the germline V gene are SGHRS and YFSETQ. CDR3 region: CASSPSGTGAYEQYF. CDR3 nucleotides: TGCGCCAGCAGCCCTTCCGGGACAGGAGCCTACGAGCAGTACTTC.

CDR3 region: CSVGQGGEKLFF. The CDR3 nucleotides read TGCAGCGTCGGACAGGGCGGTGAAAAACTGTTTTTT. V gene TRBV29-1 combines with J gene TRBJ1-4; 8 nucleotides match TRBD1. The CDR3 has 12 residues. Germline V gene sequence: CDR1 SQVTM, CDR2 ANQGSEA. The V segment lost 6 bases and the J segment 7 bases; nucleotides outside the gene matches: 4.

The rearrangement uses TRBV14 and TRBJ1-1; perhaps TRBD1 as D (5 bases). CDR3 length: 18 amino acids. CDR1 and CDR2 (germline): SGHDN, FVKESK. Deletions cut 1 base from V and 3 bases from J, with 21 bases between. The CDR3 sequence is CASSQVSGAPGLDTEAFF. The CDR3, as DNA: TGTGCCAGCAGCCAAGTAAGTGGGGCACCCGGTCTGGACACTGAAGCTTTCTTT.

This clone has just one count. V is TRBV5-4 and J is TRBJ1-2; a possible D gene is TRBD1 (6 bases). Germline-derived CDR1 and CDR2 are SGHNT and YYREEE (reference sequence). V lost 3 bases and J lost 0, with 15 bases in between. CDR3 size: 16 residues. The CDR3: CASSSWGGQTNYGYTF. The CDR3 coding sequence is TGTGCCAGCAGCTCTTGGGGGGGACAAACTAACTATGGCTACACCTTC.

The chain recombines TRBV6-1 with TRBJ1-2; D is unresolved. This CDR3 comprises 15 residues. V lost 7 bases, J lost 2 bases, and 17 bases lay in between. CDR1 is MNHNS and CDR2 is SASEGT in the germline V gene. The CDR3 sequence: CASNNRARLNYGYTF. The CDR3 DNA is TGTGCCAGCAACAACCGAGCCAGGCTAAACTATGGCTACACCTTC.

This clone is a singleton in its sample. The V gene is TRBV28, the J gene TRBJ2-3; possibly TRBD2 for D (5 bases). Trimming stripped 4 bases from V and 6 bases from J, with 11 bases between. Germline assignment: CDR1 MDHEN and CDR2 SYDVKM. This CDR3 is built from 13 residues. CDR3 in amino acids: CASSYRTGDTQYF. CDR3 bases: TGTGCCAGCAGTTATAGGACGGGGGATACGCAGTATTTT.

The chain joins TRBV12-5 to TRBJ1-2; D is ambiguous. The CDR3 is 14 amino acids. Germline V CDR1 and CDR2: LGHNT, FRNRAP. V gave up 0 bases and J gave up 0 bases, with 5 bases separating them. CDR3 in DNA: TGTGCTAGTGGTTTGGTAGAGGCTAACTATGGCTACACCTTC. Encoded protein: CASGLVEANYGYTF.

This chain uses TRBV9 with TRBJ1-2; 7 positions match TRBD1. In germline, CDR1 is SGDLS, CDR2 YYNGEE. The CDR3 spans 18 residues. J lost 5 bases, V lost 0 bases, and 16 bases had no gene match. CDR3 coding DNA: TGTGCCAGCAGCGTAGCTGGGACCGTGGGGGGACAGTTGTATGGCTACACCTTC. This translates into CASSVAGTVGGQLYGYTF.

This chain links TRBV11-2 with TRBJ2-7; the match to TRBD2 covers 10 bases. Per the germline V gene, CDR1 is SGHAT and CDR2 is FQNNGV. V dropped 3 bases and J dropped 5; count of bases not matched to a gene: 16. The CDR3 consists of 18 residues. The CDR3 here is CASSFGRSSGGAVDEQYF. The DNA for the CDR3 is TGTGCCAGCAGCTTCGGTCGGTCGAGCGGGGGGGCTGTCGACGAGCAGTACTTC.

The rearrangement links TRBV2 to TRBJ2-5, with TRBD2 identical over 12 bases. This CDR3 region has 18 residues. Trimming removed 8 bases from V and 4 bases from J; junction bases left unmatched: 17. Per the germline V gene, CDR1 is SNHLY and CDR2 is FYNNEI. The CDR3 here is CASRQPTASGGAGETQYF. The DNA of the CDR3 is TGTGCCAGCCGCCAGCCAACAGCTAGCGGGGGGGCCGGAGAGACCCAGTACTTC.

The V call is TRBV5-1, the J call TRBJ2-3; a possible D gene is TRBD2 (5 bases). The germline gives CDR1 SGHRS, CDR2 YFSETQ. The V end lost 4 bases, the J end lost 4 bases, and 13 bases lay between the germline ends. CDR3 length: 14 residues. The CDR3 protein is CASSVSVVADTQYF. The CDR3 nucleotides read TGCGCCAGCAGCGTTAGCGTGGTGGCAGATACGCAGTATTTT.

J is TRBJ2-5 and V is TRBV12-3 or TRBV12-4, with D maybe TRBD2 (7 bases). This CDR3 contains 12 residues. V shed 10 bases and J shed 5 bases, with 14 bases lying between them. CDR3 protein: CATAGRGETQYF. CDR3 bases: TGTGCCACCGCGGGGAGGGGGGAGACCCAGTACTTC.

V and J are TRBV27 and TRBJ1-5, with no clear D. Trimming left V 3 bases short and J 7 bases short, with 19 bases between. The length of the CDR3 is 16 residues. CDR1 is MNHEY and CDR2 is SMNVEV in the germline V gene (reference sequence). The chain's CDR3 is CASSFSPLDLGQPQHF. The DNA of the CDR3 is TGTGCCAGCAGTTTCTCGCCCCTAGACCTAGGACAGCCCCAGCATTTT.

The J gene is TRBJ1-4, the V gene TRBV2; weak D call: TRBD1 (5 bases). The CDR3 totals 14 residues. Trimming stripped 2 bases from V and 7 bases from J, with 11 bases between. The germline CDR1 and CDR2 sequences are SNHLY and FYNNEI. The CDR3 DNA is TGTGCCAGCAGTGAATCAGGGTGGGTTGAAAAACTGTTTTTT. Translating gives CASSESGWVEKLFF.

The rearrangement uses TRBV12-3 or TRBV12-4 and TRBJ1-1; D uncertain. V lost 7 bases to trimming and J lost 3 bases, with 6 bases between them. CDR3 length equals 11 residues. The CDR3 DNA reads as TGTGCCAGCACCGGGGACACTGAAGCTTTCTTT. As protein: CASTGDTEAFF.